Listed below are T cell receptor beta chains from one sample, sequenced in a study of T cells in Graves' hyperthyroidism and ophthalmopathy. TCRdb analysed the multiplex PCR reads with MiXCR anew, one entry per CDR3 protein. The table lists around 56,000 distinct CDR3 sequences, roughly 50% of them singletons. Sequenced: blood. The receptor source for this set is a woman aged 60-75 years with Graves' ophthalmopathy. Each CDR3 is given with its conserved first and last residue. A D gene is named only where the DNA matches it firmly. For some rows the clone size is stated as once, few or many, or as a class when expanded; others skip it.

j_call v_call clone_size d_call cdr3_length cdr3_nt cdr3_aa
TRBJ2-1 TRBV7-9 once . 14 TGTGCCAGCAGCTCCCTAGGGTCGACCAATGAGCAGTTCTTC CASSSLGSTNEQFF
TRBJ2-2 TRBV5-1 . TRBD1 15 TGCGCCAGCAGCTACTGGACAGGGAGCACCGGGGAGCTGTCTTTT CASSYWTGSTGELSF
TRBJ2-7 TRBV11-2 . . 14 TGTGCCAGCAGCGTCTCGAGGGGTGGGTACGAGCAGTACTTC CASSVSRGGYEQYF
TRBJ2-5 TRBV20-1 . TRBD1 14 TGCAGTCCCCCCGGGACAGGGGGGAGGGAGACCCAGTACTTC CSPPGTGGRETQYF
TRBJ2-7 TRBV28 . TRBD1 14 TGTGCCAGCAGTTTTCTGGGACAGTCCTACGAGCAGTACTTC CASSFLGQSYEQYF
TRBJ2-5 TRBV9 many . 13 TGTGCCAGCAGCGTTAATGCGGAAGAGACCCAGTACTTC CASSVNAEETQYF
TRBJ1-2 TRBV7-9 . . 8 TGTGCCGACGAAGAGTGGACCTTC CADEEWTF
TRBJ1-3 TRBV5-1 . . 14 TGCGCCAGCAGACCACAGAGCTCTGGAAACACCATATATTTT CASRPQSSGNTIYF
TRBJ2-2 TRBV30 many TRBD2 13 TGTGCCTGCAGCGGGATGAACACCGGGGAGCTGTTTTTT CACSGMNTGELFF
TRBJ2-1 TRBV10-3 many . 15 TGTGCCATCAGTGAGGGGTCTAGTGGGTACGGTGAGCAGTTCTTC CAISEGSSGYGEQFF
TRBJ2-7 TRBV30 many TRBD1 13 TGTGCCTGGAGTGGGGGTCCCGGGACAGCGCAGTACTTC CAWSGGPGTAQYF
TRBJ2-7 TRBV6-1 many . 15 TGTGCCAGCAGTAATAGACAGGTACACTCCTACGAGCAGTACTTC CASSNRQVHSYEQYF
TRBJ1-1 TRBV6-2/TRBV6-3 . . 16 TGTGCCAGCAGTTCCTCGGGACAAGACACGAGCACTGAAGCTTTCTTT CASSSSGQDTSTEAFF
TRBJ2-3 TRBV19 . . 13 TGTGCCAGTAGTCCCGGGGCCGTGGATACGCAGTATTTT CASSPGAVDTQYF
TRBJ2-5 TRBV3-1 many TRBD2 16 TGTGCCAGCAGCCGCGCCCTCCTAGCGGAACAAGAGACCCAGTACTTC CASSRALLAEQETQYF
TRBJ1-5 TRBV6-2/TRBV6-3 many . 14 TGTGCCAGCAGCATCGGACAGTTCAATCAGCCCCAGCATTTT CASSIGQFNQPQHF
TRBJ2-7 TRBV7-3 . . 11 TGTGCCAGCAGCCAAGCCTACGAGCAGTACTTC CASSQAYEQYF
TRBJ2-1 TRBV30 . TRBD2 15 TGTACCTGGAGTGGATCAACGGGACTAGCGGGAGAAAAGTTCTTC CTWSGSTGLAGEKFF
TRBJ2-3 TRBV18 many . 13 TGTGCCAGCTCACCTGCCAGATTGGATACGCAGTATTTT CASSPARLDTQYF
TRBJ2-7 TRBV20-1 . . 14 TGCAGTGCTAGAGGGGAGGGACAGGCTTACGAGCAGTACTTC CSARGEGQAYEQYF
TRBJ2-3 TRBV6-1 . . 15 TGTGCCAGCAGTGAACACAGGCGGGGCACAGATACGCAGTATTTT CASSEHRRGTDTQYF
TRBJ2-5 TRBV7-2 . . 13 TGTGCCAGCAGCCAGGACCGAAGAGGCGGCCAGTACTTC CASSQDRRGGQYF
TRBJ2-4 TRBV4-1 . . 16 TGCGCCAGCAGCACCTTAGGGACCGTAGCCAAAAACATTCAGTACTTC CASSTLGTVAKNIQYF
TRBJ2-5 TRBV27 many TRBD1 14 TGTGCCAGCAGTTCGGACAGGGACCAAGAGACCCAGTACTTC CASSSDRDQETQYF